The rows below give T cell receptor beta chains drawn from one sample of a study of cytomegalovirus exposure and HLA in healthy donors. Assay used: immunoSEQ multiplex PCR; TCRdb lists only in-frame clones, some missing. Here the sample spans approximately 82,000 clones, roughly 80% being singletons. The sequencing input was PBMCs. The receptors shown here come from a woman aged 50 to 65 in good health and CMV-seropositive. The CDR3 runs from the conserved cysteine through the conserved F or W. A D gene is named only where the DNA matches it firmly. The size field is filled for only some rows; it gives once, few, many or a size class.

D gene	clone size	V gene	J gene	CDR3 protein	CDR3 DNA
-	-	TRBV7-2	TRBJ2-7	CASSSNSNKYF	TGTGCCAGCAGTTCTAACAGTAATAAGTACTTC
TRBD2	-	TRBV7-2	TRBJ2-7	CASSSGLAYEQYF	TGTGCCAGCAGCTCCGGACTAGCCTACGAGCAGTACTTC
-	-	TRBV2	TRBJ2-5	CASSWTSQETQYF	TGTGCCAGCAGTTGGACATCCCAAGAGACCCAGTACTTC
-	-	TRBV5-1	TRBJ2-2	CASSAGTWGTGELFF	TGCGCCAGCAGTGCCGGGACTTGGGGCACCGGGGAGCTGTTTTTT
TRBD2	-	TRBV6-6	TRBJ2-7	CASSGGTALNEQYF	TGTGCCAGCTCCGGGGGGACGGCCCTGAACGAGCAGTACTTC
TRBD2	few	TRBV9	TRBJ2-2	CASSVFPGGGTGELFF	TGTGCCAGCAGCGTTTTCCCCGGCGGGGGGACCGGGGAGCTGTTTTTT
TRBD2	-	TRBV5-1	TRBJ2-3	CASSPGLAGGTDTQYF	TGCGCCAGCAGCCCGGGACTAGCGGGAGGCACAGATACGCAGTATTTT
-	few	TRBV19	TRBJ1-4	CASSIGEKLFF	TGTGCCAGTAGTATCGGGGAAAAACTGTTTTTT
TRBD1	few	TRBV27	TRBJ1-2	CASSSQGQGIYGYTF	TGTGCCAGCAGCTCCCAAGGACAGGGGATCTATGGCTACACCTTC
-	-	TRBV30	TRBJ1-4	CAWSVGSEKLFF	TGTGCCTGGAGTGTGGGCTCTGAAAAACTGTTTTTT
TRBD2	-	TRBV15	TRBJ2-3	CATSSRASGMGADTQYF	TGTGCCACCAGTTCCCGGGCTAGCGGGATGGGGGCAGATACGCAGTATTTT
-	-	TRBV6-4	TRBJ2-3	CASSDAGGTDTQYF	TGTGCCAGCAGTGACGCTGGGGGGACAGATACGCAGTATTTT
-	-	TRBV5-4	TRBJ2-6	CASSPLSVSGANVLTF	TGTGCCAGCAGCCCCCTGTCCGTCTCTGGGGCCAACGTCCTGACTTTC
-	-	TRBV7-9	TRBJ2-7	CASSIYREGEQYF	TGTGCCAGCAGCATATACAGGGAGGGCGAGCAGTACTTC
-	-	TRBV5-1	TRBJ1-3	CASRAGSGNTIYF	TGCGCCAGCAGAGCAGGTAGTGGAAACACCATATATTTT
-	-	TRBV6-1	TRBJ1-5	CASKLEAQHF	TGTGCCAGCAAATTGGAGGCTCAGCATTTT
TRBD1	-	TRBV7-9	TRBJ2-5	CASRPRQGETQYF	TGTGCCAGCAGACCTCGACAGGGCGAGACCCAGTACTTC
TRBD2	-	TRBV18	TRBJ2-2	CASSFLAGSTGELFF	TGTGCCAGCTCGTTCCTAGCGGGATCCACCGGGGAGCTGTTTTTT
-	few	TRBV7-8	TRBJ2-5	CASSWQGWLVETQYF	TGTGCCAGCAGCTGGCAGGGGTGGCTAGTTGAGACCCAGTACTTC
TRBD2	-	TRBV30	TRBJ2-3	CAWVGGSDTQYF	TGTGCCTGGGTCGGGGGGTCAGATACGCAGTATTTT
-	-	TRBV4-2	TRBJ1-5	CASSQERAQPQHF	TGTGCCAGCAGCCAAGAGAGGGCTCAGCCCCAGCATTTT
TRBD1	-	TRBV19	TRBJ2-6	CASSFRTGSPLGANVLTF	TGTGCCAGTAGTTTTAGGACAGGAAGCCCGTTGGGGGCCAACGTCCTGACTTTC
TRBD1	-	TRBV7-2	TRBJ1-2	CASSQWTGDHGYTF	TGTGCCAGCAGCCAGTGGACAGGGGACCATGGCTACACCTTC